This record covers a single TCR beta chain. This record comes from a study of blood T cell repertoires in COVID-19. Study information: From T cells, B-cell-depleted T cells, or PBMCs came the material, which was cDNA or gDNA.

Authors' data handling: For nucleated cells, counts were estimated from reference gene primer amplification. TCRdb's table, derived via immunoSEQ multiplex PCR, lists solely in-frame clones and lacks some. V, J and clone size were drawn from that table, and D and trimming were deduced from the DNA. Altogether 140,000 or so clones are present, over 70% being singletons, with the ten largest covering about 2%. CDR1 and CDR2 from the germline V gene are GTSNPN and SVGIG (reference sequence). CDR3 length: 10 residues. V lost 2 bases, J lost 8 bases, and 4 bases lay in between. The clonotype originates from a woman aged 55-70 years with acute or convalescent COVID-19. The chain employs TRBV30 and TRBJ2-1; D call uncertain. Sequencing used peripheral blood. The CDR3 protein is CAWSIDEQFF. CDR3 nucleotide sequence: TGTGCCTGGAGTATCGATGAGCAGTTCTTC.